The sequence of this TCR beta chain was determined in a study of shared clonotypes between healthy human individuals. For the study at large: Samples came from a couple of female and three male donors aged 18 to 49. Plates per donor: three CD4 naive, three CD4 memory, two CD8 naive, one CD8 memory.

Only in-frame clones appear in the TCRdb table, and some are missing; sequencing was by immunoSEQ multiplex PCR. The data hold roughly 320,000 clones, with more than 75% observed a single time. Regarding the study as a whole: Against clonotypes common to all four donors, non-shared ones had lower generation probabilities.

About this clone itself: Its specificity is not known.

CDR1 is GTSNPN, CDR2 SVGIG, per germline (reference sequence). The V and J ends lost 0 bases and 8 bases respectively, with 16 bases between them. The CDR3 consists of 14 residues. Both CD45RO+ cells and CCR7-negative CD45RA+ TemRA cells were combined to make up CD8 memory. This clonotype was sampled from a man aged 18-30 years in good health. The sample was memory CD8+ T cells sorted from blood. As for subset: CD45RO+ cells pooled with CCR7-negative TemRA cells. The chain combines TRBV30 with TRBJ1-2; D remains unclear. CDR3 DNA: TGTGCCTGGAGTGTTAGGGAAGCCTTTTTCGGCTACACCTTC. Its protein is CAWSVREAFFGYTF. Filled out from reference TRBV30 and TRBJ1-2, the complete variable domain reads SQTIHQWPATLVQPVGSPLSLECTVEGTSNPNLYWYRQAAGRGLQLLFYSVGIGQISSEVPQNLSASRPQDRQFILSSKKLLLSDSGFYLCAWSVREAFFGYTFGSGTRLTVV.